The 25 T cell receptor beta chains below come from one sample, sequenced in a study of blood T cells in healthy people across ages. Primed by a sample-barcoded 5' primer and a J-beta primer mix, a second PCR proceeded for 7 to 11 cycles. TCRdb analysed the 5' RACE reads with MiXCR anew, one entry per CDR3 protein. The sample shows about 650,000 distinct CDR3 sequences, 45% to 60% of them seen only once. Sequenced material: blood. Every receptor here comes from a woman of 80 years or more in good health.

The rearrangement joins TRBV27 to TRBJ2-2; 10 nucleotides align to TRBD2. Trimming removed 5 bases from V and 8 bases from J; junction bases left unmatched: 5. Germline assignment: CDR1 MNHEY and CDR2 SMNVEV (reference sequence). The CDR3 sequence is 14 residues long. This CDR3 is CASSVAGGLGELFF. In nucleotides, the CDR3 is TGTGCCAGCAGTGTAGCGGGAGGATTAGGGGAGCTGTTTTTT.

As for this clonotype: This may come from a read error, since a much larger clone is one base off. This chain joins TRBV7-9 and TRBJ2-3, with D possibly TRBD2 on 6 matching bases. This CDR3 contains 14 residues. Germline CDR1 reads SEHNR; CDR2 reads FQNEAQ (reference sequence). Trimming left V 5 bases short and J 5 bases short, with 14 bases between. CDR3: CASSIWTIIDTQYF. CDR3 sequence (DNA): TGTGCCAGCAGCATATGGACTATCATAGATACGCAGTATTTT.

The chain couples TRBV29-1 to TRBJ2-3, with D possibly matching TRBD1 (5 bases). Trimming pared 8 bases from V and 0 bases from J, leaving 12 bases between. Germline V gene lookup returns CDR1 SQVTM and CDR2 ANQGSEA. The CDR3 is made up of 13 amino acids. CDR3 sequence (DNA): TGCAGCTCAGGGCACTCCAGCACAGATACGCAGTATTTT. It yields the protein CSSGHSSTDTQYF.

This clonotype was counted a single time. CDR3 in DNA: TGCGCCAGCAGCCAATCCCAAACCGGAGGCTACACCTTC. Translating gives CASSQSQTGGYTF. The chain has TRBV4-1 and TRBJ1-2, with no clear D. V lost 2 bases, J lost 8 bases, and 12 bases lay in between. There are 13 residues in the CDR3. Germline V gene sequence: CDR1 MGHRA, CDR2 YSYEKL.

V is TRBV24-1 and J is TRBJ2-3; possibly TRBD1 for D (6 bases). The germline V gene has CDR1 KGHDR and CDR2 SFDVKD. CDR3 length equals 15 residues. V lost 4 bases and J 2 bases, leaving 12 bases between the germline ends. CDR3 sequence: CATSDGTRITDTQYF. CDR3 DNA: TGTGCCACCAGTGACGGGACACGGATCACAGATACGCAGTATTTT.

This clonotype was seen at least ten times. V gene TRBV2 combines with J gene TRBJ2-1; 12 bases agree with TRBD2. In germline, CDR1 is SNHLY, CDR2 FYNNEI. CDR3 length: 16 amino acids. Losses at the gene ends were 6 bases for V and 1 base for J; bases not matched to a gene: 4. The CDR3 nucleotides read TGTGCCAGCAGACTAGCGGGGGGTATTTCCTACAATGAGCAGTTCTTC. Amino acids: CASRLAGGISYNEQFF.

On this clonotype: This may arise from a read error, as a much more abundant clone is one base away. The chain carries TRBV2 and TRBJ2-1, with TRBD2 matching over 12 bases. With the DNA end fitting TRBJ2-7 better, the J assignment may be wrong. The V gene's germline CDR1 is SNHLY and CDR2 FYNNEI. The CDR3 covers 16 residues. The CDR3 coding sequence is TGTGCCAGCAGAACGACTAGCGGGAGCTCCTACAATGAGCAGTACTTC. Protein: CASRTTSGSSYNEQYF.

This clonotype has a count of ten or more. The chain carries TRBV7-9 and TRBJ2-7; tentative D call: TRBD2 (6 bases). The CDR3 extends over 14 amino acids. Per germline, CDR1 SEHNR and CDR2 FQNEAQ (reference sequence). Between the trimmed V and J ends, which lost 4 bases and 5 bases, there was a span of 15 bases. The CDR3 DNA reads TGTGCCAGCAGCTACGATTCGGCGGGAAACGAGCAGTACTTC. It encodes CASSYDSAGNEQYF.

The rearrangement links TRBV9 to TRBJ1-6; 7 nucleotides line up with TRBD1. V shed 0 bases, J shed 14 bases, and the junction held 8 bases outside the gene matches. Germline CDR1 reads SGDLS; CDR2 reads YYNGEE. The CDR3 length is 14 residues. DNA for the CDR3: TGTGCCAGCAGCGTAGACAGGGGCCCGGGATCCCTCCACTTT. Translating it yields CASSVDRGPGSLHF.

Many counts were recorded for this clonotype. The gene calls are TRBV28 and TRBJ2-1, with 8 bases that match TRBD1. Germline-derived CDR1 and CDR2 are MDHEN and SYDVKM. The CDR3 has 15 residues. J gave up 2 bases and V 5 bases, and 5 bases lay outside the gene matches. CDR3: CASSRPGGTYNEQFF. CDR3 coding DNA: TGTGCCAGCAGTCGACCAGGGGGCACCTACAATGAGCAGTTCTTC.

A note on this clonotype: A much larger clonotype is one base distant, so this may be a read error. This chain uses TRBV29-1 with TRBJ2-1, with 7 bases that match TRBD2. Germline values: CDR1 SQVTM, CDR2 ANQGSEA. This CDR3 is built from 16 residues. The CDR3 DNA sequence: TGCGGCGCTGGGATTTGGTCGGGGGGAGTCAACAATGAGCAGTTCTTC. This encodes CGAGIWSGGVNNEQFF.

This clonotype was seen ten or more times. The chain is built from TRBV27 and TRBJ2-7; 8 bases match TRBD1. This CDR3 has 15 residues. J was trimmed by 0 bases and V by 2 bases; bases with no gene match: 3. Germline-derived CDR1 and CDR2 are MNHEY and SMNVEV (reference sequence). The CDR3 region is CASSLKGTGSYEQYF. CDR3 sequence (DNA): TGTGCCAGCAGTTTAAAAGGGACAGGCTCCTACGAGCAGTACTTC.

The CDR3 loop reads CASSPQGSSYEQYF. In DNA, the CDR3 is TGTGCCAGTAGCCCTCAGGGTAGCTCCTACGAGCAGTACTTC. This sequence joins TRBV7-8 and TRBJ2-7; D possibly corresponds to TRBD1 (5 bases). Germline-derived CDR1 and CDR2 are SGHVS and FQNEAQ. The CDR3 is 14 residues long. V was cut by 9 bases and J by 0 bases, with 15 bases left in between.

This chain links TRBV7-9 with TRBJ2-7; D perhaps matches TRBD1 (6 bases). CDR3 length equals 11 residues. The V end lost 5 bases, the J end lost 7 bases, and 9 bases lay between the germline ends. Germline V gene sequence: CDR1 SEHNR, CDR2 FQNEAQ (reference sequence). CDR3 amino acids: CASSHGQEQYF. For the CDR3, the DNA is TGTGCCAGCAGCCATGGACAGGAGCAGTACTTC.

V is TRBV30 and J is TRBJ2-7; D unclear. Germline CDR1 reads GTSNPN; CDR2 reads SVGIG (reference sequence). The germline V and J ends were trimmed by 0 bases and 2 bases, with 5 bases remaining between them. The CDR3 extends over 12 amino acids. The CDR3 region has the DNA TGTGCCTGGAGTGTACCTACCTACGAGCAGTACTTC. Amino acids: CAWSVPTYEQYF.

This clonotype appeared a single time. V is TRBV12-3 or TRBV12-4 and J is TRBJ1-1, with unresolved D. The CDR3 is 13 amino acids. The V end lost 1 base, the J end lost 3 bases, and 6 bases lay between the germline ends. CDR3: CASSLVADTEAFF. CDR3 bases: TGTGCCAGCAGTTTAGTGGCAGACACTGAAGCTTTCTTT.

This clonotype occurred many times. This chain connects TRBV2 to TRBJ2-3, with 10 bases lining up with TRBD2. The germline V gene encodes CDR1 SNHLY and CDR2 FYNNEI. This CDR3 region has 14 residues. Trimming cost V 10 bases and J 0 bases; bases outside gene matches: 4. Here the CDR3 reads CANKRGGSTDTQYF. CDR3 in DNA: TGTGCCAACAAGCGGGGGGGGAGCACAGATACGCAGTATTTT.

The chain is built from TRBV20-1 and TRBJ1-1; D unclear. The V gene lost 3 bases and the J gene lost 5 bases, with 19 bases spanning the gap. Germline V lookup: CDR1 DFQATT, CDR2 SNEGSKA (reference sequence). This CDR3 contains 15 residues. The CDR3 DNA reads TGCAGTGCTAGCGATCGAGGTGGACCGGATACTGAAGCTTTCTTT. Translation: CSASDRGGPDTEAFF.

The gene calls are TRBV10-3 and TRBJ2-3; 7 bases are a match to TRBD2. V lost 9 bases and J lost 5; bases outside the gene matches: 8. CDR3 length: 13 amino acids. Germline V gene lookup returns CDR1 ENHRY and CDR2 SYGVKD. As DNA, the CDR3 is TGTGCCATTTCTAACCCGGGGGGAGATACGCAGTATTTT. Encoded protein: CAISNPGGDTQYF.

This clonotype has a count of ten or more. The chain carries TRBV12-3 or TRBV12-4 and TRBJ2-6; D gene uncertain. The length of the CDR3 is 15 residues. The V end lost 3 bases, the J end lost 2 bases, and 8 bases lay between the germline ends. Here the CDR3 reads CASSLYSAGANVLTF. The CDR3 DNA sequence: TGTGCCAGCAGTTTGTATAGTGCTGGGGCCAACGTCCTGACTTTC.

The table lists this clonotype with many counts. The rearrangement uses TRBV6-6 and TRBJ2-3; TRBD1 might be the D (6 bases). The ends were cut back, 2 bases at V and 0 bases at J, with 9 bases in the middle. Germline CDR1 MNHNY, CDR2 SVGAGI (reference sequence). CDR3 length: 15 residues. In DNA, the CDR3 is TGTGCCAGCAGTTACGGGCAGGGGAGCACAGATACGCAGTATTTT. Translated: CASSYGQGSTDTQYF.

On this clonotype: This may come from a read error, since a much larger clone is one base off. The CDR3 is CAASRETAGPTQYF. DNA of the CDR3: TGTGCCGCCAGCAGAGAAACGGCGGGACCTACGCAGTATTTT. The chain has TRBV15 and TRBJ2-3, with D possibly matching TRBD2 (6 bases). In germline, CDR1 is LNHNV, CDR2 YYDKDF (reference sequence). The CDR3 consists of 14 residues.

Concerning this clonotype itself: This may arise from a read error, as a much more abundant clone is one base away. The chain joins TRBV7-2 to TRBJ2-5, with TRBD2 as a possible D gene (6 bases). The germline CDR1 and CDR2 sequences are SGHTA and FQGNSA. The V gene lost 4 bases and the J gene lost 11 bases, with 14 bases spanning the gap. The CDR3 consists of 12 residues. The CDR3 loop is CASSSYGGEQYF. CDR3 bases: TGTGCCAGCAGCTCCTACGGGGGAGAGCAGTACTTC. Based on the CDR3 plus reference TRBV7-2 and TRBJ2-5, the full variable domain is GAGVSQSPSNKVTEKGKDVELRCDPISGHTALYWYRQSLGQGLEFLIYFQGNSAPDKSGLPSDRFSAERTGGSVSTLTIQRTQQEDSAVYLCASSSYGGEQYFGPGTRLLVL.

With regard to this clonotype: A clone one base away is much larger, so this may be a read error. This rearrangement joins TRBV5-1 to TRBJ1-2; perhaps TRBD1 as D (5 bases). The CDR3 sequence is 13 residues long. CDR1 is SGHRS and CDR2 is YFSETQ in the germline V gene. V was clipped by 4 bases and J by 7 bases, with 14 bases between them. The CDR3 sequence: CASSAETRGGYTF. CDR3 in DNA: TGCGCCAGCAGCGCAGAGACAAGGGGTGGCTACACCTTC.

CDR3 DNA: TGTGCCAGCACCTTAGGGGGAGGCAACCCCTACGAGCAGTACTTC. Amino acids: CASTLGGGNPYEQYF. The rearrangement joins TRBV28 to TRBJ2-7; D might be TRBD1 or TRBD2, each matching 6 bases. CDR3 length equals 15 residues. In germline, CDR1 is MDHEN, CDR2 SYDVKM. Trimming pared 7 bases from V and 2 bases from J, leaving 18 bases between.